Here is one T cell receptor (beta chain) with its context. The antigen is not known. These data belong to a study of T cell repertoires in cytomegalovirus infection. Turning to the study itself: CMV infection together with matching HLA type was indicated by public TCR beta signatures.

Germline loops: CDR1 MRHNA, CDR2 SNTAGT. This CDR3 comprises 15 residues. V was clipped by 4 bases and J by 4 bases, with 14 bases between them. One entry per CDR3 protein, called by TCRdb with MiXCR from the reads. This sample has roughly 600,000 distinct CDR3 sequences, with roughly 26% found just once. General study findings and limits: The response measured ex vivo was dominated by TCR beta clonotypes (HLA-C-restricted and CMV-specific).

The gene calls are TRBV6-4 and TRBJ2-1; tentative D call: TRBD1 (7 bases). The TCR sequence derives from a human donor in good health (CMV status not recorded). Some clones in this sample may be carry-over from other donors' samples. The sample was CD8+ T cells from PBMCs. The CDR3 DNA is TGTGCCAGCAGTGTGGGGAGGACAGGATACAATGAGCAGTTCTTC. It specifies CASSVGRTGYNEQFF.